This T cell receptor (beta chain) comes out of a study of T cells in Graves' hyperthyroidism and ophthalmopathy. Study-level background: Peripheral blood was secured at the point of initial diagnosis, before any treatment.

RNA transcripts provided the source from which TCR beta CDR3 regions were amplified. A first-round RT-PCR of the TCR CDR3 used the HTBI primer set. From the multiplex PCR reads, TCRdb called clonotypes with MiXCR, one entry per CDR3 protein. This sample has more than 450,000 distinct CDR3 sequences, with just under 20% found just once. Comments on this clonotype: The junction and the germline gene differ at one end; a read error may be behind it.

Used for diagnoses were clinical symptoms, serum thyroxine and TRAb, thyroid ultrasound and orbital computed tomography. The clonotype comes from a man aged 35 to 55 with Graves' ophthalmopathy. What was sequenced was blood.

This chain's CDR3 is CASSEAGRPSSGANALTF. As DNA, the CDR3 is TGTGCCAGCAGTGAGGCAGGGCGTCCCTCCTCTGGGGCCAACGCCCTGACTTTC. V is TRBV25-1 and J is TRBJ2-6; D might be TRBD1 (5 bases). CDR3 size: 18 residues. Germline loops: CDR1 MGHDK, CDR2 SYGVNS.